A single sample gave rise to the 2 T cell receptor beta chains below, sequenced in a study of Graves' ophthalmopathy and Graves' hyperthyroidism. RNA transcripts yielded amplified TCR beta CDR3 regions. HTBI primers were used in a first-round RT-PCR, which preceded a second-round multiplex PCR. TCRdb re-called the multiplex PCR reads with MiXCR, one entry per CDR3 protein. The table includes 360,000 or so distinct CDR3 sequences, around 17% detected once. Material: peripheral blood. These receptors were collected from a woman aged 18-29 years with Graves' ophthalmopathy.

The table lists this clonotype with many counts. The J gene is TRBJ2-5, the V gene TRBV6-5; TRBD2 is a possible D gene (6 bases). The germline V gene has CDR1 MNHEY and CDR2 SVGAGI. The length of the CDR3 is 15 residues. Trimming pared 2 bases from V and 2 bases from J, leaving 12 bases between. The CDR3 nucleotides are TGTGCCAGCAGTTACGGGGGAGGTCCACAAGAGACCCAGTACTTC. This encodes CASSYGGGPQETQYF.

DNA for the CDR3: TGTGCCAGCAACCTTGTTAATCAGCCCCAGCATTTT. As protein: CASNLVNQPQHF. The rearrangement links TRBV12-3 or TRBV12-4 to TRBJ1-5; D call uncertain. This CDR3 has 12 residues. V gave up 7 bases and J gave up 4 bases, with 8 bases separating them.